The 18 T cell receptor beta chains below were found in one sample sequenced in a study of blood T cell repertoires in COVID-19. TCRdb's copy holds only in-frame clones and misses some; the assay was immunoSEQ multiplex PCR. The sample lists about 110,000 clones, over 60% occurring once. Specimen: peripheral blood. The receptors shown here come from a human donor in a cohort sampled during active or convalescent COVID-19.

This clone appeared once. The genes are TRBV5-4 and TRBJ2-7, with 7 nucleotides matching TRBD2. Unmatched junction bases numbered 8, after V lost 4 bases and J lost 1 base. The CDR3 runs 15 residues. Germline CDR1 is SGHNT and CDR2 is YYREEE (reference sequence). The chain's CDR3 is CASSLLTAGSYEQYF. In nucleotides, the CDR3 is TGTGCCAGCAGCCTTTTGACAGCGGGATCCTACGAGCAGTACTTC.

V gene TRBV5-1 combines with J gene TRBJ1-4; perhaps TRBD1 as D (6 bases). This CDR3 comprises 15 residues. V gave up 4 bases and J gave up 4 bases, with 14 bases separating them. Germline-derived CDR1 and CDR2 are SGHRS and YFSETQ. CDR3 DNA: TGCGCCAGCAGCGCCGGACAGCTAAGTAATGAAAAACTGTTTTTT. It is translated as CASSAGQLSNEKLFF.

V usage is TRBV9 and J usage is TRBJ2-6, with TRBD2 matching over 7 bases. The CDR3 loop spans 21 amino acids. V lost 4 bases, J lost 2 bases, and 21 bases stayed unmatched. Per the germline V gene, CDR1 is SGDLS and CDR2 is YYNGEE. The CDR3 protein is CASSLKISAGEKGAGANVLTF. CDR3 nucleotides: TGTGCCAGCAGCTTAAAGATCAGTGCGGGGGAAAAGGGCGCTGGGGCCAACGTCCTGACTTTC.

This rearrangement joins TRBV7-3 to TRBJ2-2; D gene unclear. The CDR3 runs 13 residues. Deletions cut 3 bases from V and 6 bases from J, with 8 bases between. Germline loops: CDR1 SGHTA, CDR2 FQGTGA. This CDR3 is CASSFERSGELFF. Written as DNA, the CDR3 is TGTGCCAGCAGCTTTGAGCGCTCCGGGGAGCTGTTTTTT.

The rearrangement joins TRBV7-3 to TRBJ2-5; possibly TRBD2 for D (5 bases). Trimming removed 1 base from V and 3 bases from J, with 12 bases in between. This CDR3 is built from 15 residues. Germline CDR1 is SGHTA and CDR2 is FQGTGA. CDR3 in DNA: TGTGCCAGCAGCTTAAAAGGTAAGGGAGAAGAGACCCAGTACTTC. This translates into CASSLKGKGEETQYF.

The V gene is TRBV27, the J gene TRBJ1-6; D is uncertain. CDR1 is MNHEY and CDR2 is SMNVEV in the germline V gene (reference sequence). This CDR3 has 15 residues. The ends were cut back, 2 bases at V and 8 bases at J, with 13 bases in the middle. The CDR3 reads CASSLNSLPYSPLHF. The CDR3 nucleotides are TGTGCCAGCAGTTTAAACAGTCTCCCCTATTCACCCCTCCACTTT.

This chain's CDR3 is CASSPVAGAMNNEQFF. The DNA of the CDR3 is TGTGCCAGCAGCCCCGTAGCGGGAGCGATGAACAATGAGCAGTTCTTC. The chain is built from TRBV4-2 and TRBJ2-1; 9 bases are shared with TRBD2. CDR3 length: 16 amino acids. Per germline, CDR1 LGHNA and CDR2 YNFKEQ. V was pared by 4 bases and J by 5 bases, with 9 bases of the junction left unmatched.

The V gene is TRBV7-2, the J gene TRBJ2-1, with 7 bases matching TRBD2. V trimming: 5 bases; J trimming: 2 bases; junction bases outside the gene matches: 6. The CDR3 has 15 residues. Germline V lookup: CDR1 SGHTA, CDR2 FQGNSA. The CDR3 spells CASSRSGGPYNEQFF. The CDR3 DNA is TGTGCCAGCAGCCGCTCGGGGGGACCCTACAATGAGCAGTTCTTC.

This clone was picked up a small number of times. The chain combines TRBV7-9 with TRBJ2-5, with 7 positions matching TRBD2. Germline-derived CDR1 and CDR2 are SEHNR and FQNEAQ (reference sequence). The CDR3 sequence is 14 residues long. Trimming removed 4 bases from V and 5 bases from J; junction bases left unmatched: 7. CDR3 sequence reads: CASSSGLTGETQYF. CDR3 DNA sequence: TGTGCCAGCAGCTCGGGACTAACCGGGGAGACCCAGTACTTC.

This clone was observed a single time. The chain carries TRBV4-3 and TRBJ2-1, with 10 bases matching TRBD2. Trimming took 4 bases from V and 9 from J; bases not matched to a gene: 9. Germline V gives CDR1 LGHNA, CDR2 YSLEER. The CDR3 loop spans 15 amino acids. CDR3 DNA sequence: TGCGCCAGCAGCCGAGTAGCGGGGGGTAGTAGTGAGCAGTTCTTC. It yields the protein CASSRVAGGSSEQFF.

J is TRBJ2-3 and V is TRBV18, with 7 bases fitting TRBD2. V shed 0 bases and J 3 bases; nucleotides not matched to a gene: 9. Germline lookup yields CDR1 KGHSH and CDR2 LQKENI. This CDR3 region has 17 residues. The CDR3 coding sequence is TGTGCCAGCTCACCACCGCTAGGCAGGGAGGGGACAGATACGCAGTATTTT. Residues: CASSPPLGREGTDTQYF.

The chain links TRBV19 to TRBJ2-5; D might be TRBD1 (6 bases). The CDR3 has 15 residues. V lost 3 bases and J 3 bases, leaving 14 bases between the germline ends. In germline, CDR1 is LNHDA, CDR2 SQIVND (reference sequence). The CDR3 DNA follows: TGTGCCAGTAGTATGTTGGGACATAAAAAAGAGACCCAGTACTTC. It encodes CASSMLGHKKETQYF.

The V and J genes are TRBV6-7 and TRBJ2-5; D may be TRBD2 (5 bases). TRBV6-7 is an open reading frame whose function is uncertain. Between the trimmed V and J ends, which lost 7 bases and 6 bases, there was a span of 27 bases. CDR3 length: 17 residues. The CDR3 sequence is CASKIHREPVPGQTQYF. CDR3 nucleotide sequence: TGTGCCAGCAAAATCCACCGGGAACCAGTACCCGGGCAGACCCAGTACTTC.

The chain is built from TRBV4-3 and TRBJ2-2, with unresolved D. The CDR3 is 16 amino acids. V gave up 1 base and J gave up 4 bases, with 13 bases separating them. The V gene's germline CDR1 is LGHNA and CDR2 YSLEER. Here the CDR3 reads CASSQAPGYLTGELFF. CDR3 DNA sequence: TGCGCCAGCAGCCAAGCTCCAGGCTACCTCACCGGGGAGCTGTTTTTT.

V usage is TRBV11-2 and J usage is TRBJ2-1; 11 bases agree with TRBD2. Trimming removed 5 bases from V and 8 bases from J; junction bases left unmatched: 8. The CDR3 extends over 15 amino acids. Germline loops: CDR1 SGHAT, CDR2 FQNNGV. CDR3 region: CASSQLAGVSYEQFF. The CDR3 DNA reads TGTGCCAGCAGCCAACTAGCGGGAGTTAGTTATGAGCAGTTCTTC.

The V and J genes are TRBV6-1 and TRBJ2-7; D not certain. Between the trimmed V and J ends, which lost 0 bases and 2 bases, there was a span of 8 bases. This CDR3 region has 14 residues. In germline, CDR1 is MNHNS, CDR2 SASEGT. The CDR3 sequence is CASSEASLAYEQYF. The DNA of the CDR3 is TGTGCCAGCAGTGAAGCTAGCTTAGCCTACGAGCAGTACTTC.

The chain links TRBV5-1 to TRBJ2-7, with 10 bases matching TRBD1. V shed 3 bases, J shed 2 bases, and the junction held 2 bases outside the gene matches. The CDR3 length is 14 residues. CDR1 and CDR2 (germline): SGHRS, YFSETQ. DNA for the CDR3: TGCGCCAGCAGCTACGGACAGGGGGCCTACGAGCAGTACTTC. Encoded protein: CASSYGQGAYEQYF.

V usage is TRBV2 and J usage is TRBJ1-5; 9 nucleotides line up with TRBD1. The CDR3 length is 15 residues. Trimming cost V 5 bases and J 4 bases; bases outside gene matches: 6. Germline V lookup: CDR1 SNHLY, CDR2 FYNNEI. DNA of the CDR3: TGTGCCAGCAGTAAGGGACAGGGAGGGAATCAGCCCCAGCATTTT. The encoded protein is CASSKGQGGNQPQHF.